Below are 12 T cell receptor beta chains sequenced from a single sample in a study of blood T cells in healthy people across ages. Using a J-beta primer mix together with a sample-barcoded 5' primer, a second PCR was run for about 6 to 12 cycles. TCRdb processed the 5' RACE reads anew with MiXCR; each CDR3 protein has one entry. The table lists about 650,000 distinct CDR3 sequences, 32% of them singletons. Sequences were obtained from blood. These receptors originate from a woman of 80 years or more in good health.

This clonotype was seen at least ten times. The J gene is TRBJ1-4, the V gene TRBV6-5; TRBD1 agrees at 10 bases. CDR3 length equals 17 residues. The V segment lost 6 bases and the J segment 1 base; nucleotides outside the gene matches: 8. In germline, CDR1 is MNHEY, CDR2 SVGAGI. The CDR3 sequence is CASRTRDRGGTNEKLFF. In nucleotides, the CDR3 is TGTGCCAGCAGGACCCGGGACAGGGGTGGAACTAATGAAAAACTGTTTTTT.

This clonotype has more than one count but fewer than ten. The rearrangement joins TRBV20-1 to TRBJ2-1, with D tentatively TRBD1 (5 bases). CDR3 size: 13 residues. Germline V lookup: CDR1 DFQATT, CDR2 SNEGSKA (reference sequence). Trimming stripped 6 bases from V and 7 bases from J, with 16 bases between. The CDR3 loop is CSAPLQGGNEQFF. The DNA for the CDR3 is TGCAGTGCGCCCCTTCAGGGTGGAAATGAGCAGTTCTTC.

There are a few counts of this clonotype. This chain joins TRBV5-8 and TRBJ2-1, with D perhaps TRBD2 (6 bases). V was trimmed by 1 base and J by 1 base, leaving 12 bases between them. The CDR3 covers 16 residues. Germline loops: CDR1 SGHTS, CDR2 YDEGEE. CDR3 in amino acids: CASSLWRVRSYNEQFF. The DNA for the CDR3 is TGTGCCAGCAGCTTGTGGAGGGTTCGGTCCTACAATGAGCAGTTCTTC.

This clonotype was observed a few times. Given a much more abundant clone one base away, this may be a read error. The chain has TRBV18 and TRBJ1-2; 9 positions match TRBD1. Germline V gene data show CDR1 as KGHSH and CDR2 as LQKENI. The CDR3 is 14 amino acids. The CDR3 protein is CASPPTKQGARYTF. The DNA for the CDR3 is TGTGCCAGCCCACCAACGAAACAGGGGGCACGCTACACCTTC.

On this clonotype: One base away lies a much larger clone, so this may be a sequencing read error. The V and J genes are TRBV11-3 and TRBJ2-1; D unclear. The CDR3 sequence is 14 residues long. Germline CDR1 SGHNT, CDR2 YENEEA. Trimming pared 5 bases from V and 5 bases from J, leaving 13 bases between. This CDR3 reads CASSGPGQDNEQFF. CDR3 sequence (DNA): TGTGCCAGCAGCGGCCCTGGGCAGGACAATGAGCAGTTCTTC.

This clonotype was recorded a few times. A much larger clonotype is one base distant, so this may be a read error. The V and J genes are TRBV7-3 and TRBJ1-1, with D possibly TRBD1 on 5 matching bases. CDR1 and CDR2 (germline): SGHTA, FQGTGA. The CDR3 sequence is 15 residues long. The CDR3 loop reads CANSLSRDLNTEAFF. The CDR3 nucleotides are TGTGCCAACAGCTTATCTCGGGACTTGAACACTGAAGCTTTCTTT. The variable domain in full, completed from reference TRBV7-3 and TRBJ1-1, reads GAGVSQTPSNKVTEKGKYVELRCDPISGHTALYWYRQSLGQGPEFLIYFQGTGAADDSGLPNDRFFAVRPEGSVSTLKIQRTERGDSAVYLCANSLSRDLNTEAFFGQGTRLTVV.

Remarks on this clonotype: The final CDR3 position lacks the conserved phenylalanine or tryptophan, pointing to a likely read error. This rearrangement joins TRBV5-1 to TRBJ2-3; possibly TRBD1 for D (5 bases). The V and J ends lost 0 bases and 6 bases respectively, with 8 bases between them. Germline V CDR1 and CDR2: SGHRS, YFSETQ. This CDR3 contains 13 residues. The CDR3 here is CASSLEGLDTQYL. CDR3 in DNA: TGCGCCAGCAGCTTGGAGGGGTTGGATACGCAGTATTTG.

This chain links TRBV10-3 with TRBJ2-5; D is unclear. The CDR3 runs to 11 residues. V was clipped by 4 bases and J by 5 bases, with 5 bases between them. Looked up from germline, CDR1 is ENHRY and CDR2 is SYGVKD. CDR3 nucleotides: TGTGCCATCAGTGCCGGTGAGACCCAGTACTTC. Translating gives CAISAGETQYF.

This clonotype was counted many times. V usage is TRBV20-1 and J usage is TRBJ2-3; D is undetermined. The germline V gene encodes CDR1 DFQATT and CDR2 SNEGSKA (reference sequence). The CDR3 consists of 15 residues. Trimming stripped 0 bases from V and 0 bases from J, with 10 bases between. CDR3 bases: TGCAGTGCTAGAGATAGTAGCAGAAGCACAGATACGCAGTATTTT. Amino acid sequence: CSARDSSRSTDTQYF.

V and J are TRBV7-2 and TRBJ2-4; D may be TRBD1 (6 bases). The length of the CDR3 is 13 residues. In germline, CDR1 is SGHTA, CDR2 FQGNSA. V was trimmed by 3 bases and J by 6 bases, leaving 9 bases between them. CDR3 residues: CASSLNRVNIQYF. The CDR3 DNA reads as TGTGCCAGCAGCTTGAACAGGGTAAACATTCAGTACTTC.

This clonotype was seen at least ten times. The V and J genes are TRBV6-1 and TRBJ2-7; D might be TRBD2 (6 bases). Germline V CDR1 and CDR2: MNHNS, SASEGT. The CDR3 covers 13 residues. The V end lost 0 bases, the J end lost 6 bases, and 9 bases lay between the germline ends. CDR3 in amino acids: CASSEAGGTEQYF. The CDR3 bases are TGTGCCAGCAGTGAAGCGGGGGGAACCGAGCAGTACTTC.

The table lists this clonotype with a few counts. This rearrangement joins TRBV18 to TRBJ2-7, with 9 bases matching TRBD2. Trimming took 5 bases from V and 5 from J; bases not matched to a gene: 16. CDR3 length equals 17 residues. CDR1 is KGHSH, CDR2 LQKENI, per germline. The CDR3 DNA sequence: TGTGCCAGCTCATCAAAAGGCGGGGGGGTTCTAAGCGACGAGCAGTACTTC. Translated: CASSSKGGGVLSDEQYF.